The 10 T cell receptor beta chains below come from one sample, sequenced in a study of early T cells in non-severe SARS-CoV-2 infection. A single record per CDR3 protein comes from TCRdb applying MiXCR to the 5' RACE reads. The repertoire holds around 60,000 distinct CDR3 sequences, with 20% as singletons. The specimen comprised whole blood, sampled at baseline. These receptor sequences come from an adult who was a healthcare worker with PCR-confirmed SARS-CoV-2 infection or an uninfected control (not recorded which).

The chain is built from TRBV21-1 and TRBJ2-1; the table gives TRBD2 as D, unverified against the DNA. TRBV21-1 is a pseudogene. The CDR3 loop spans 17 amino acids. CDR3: CASSTTLKATKYNEQFF. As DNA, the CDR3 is TGTGCCAGCAGCACTACCCTCAAAGCGACAAAATACAATGAGCAGTTCTTC.

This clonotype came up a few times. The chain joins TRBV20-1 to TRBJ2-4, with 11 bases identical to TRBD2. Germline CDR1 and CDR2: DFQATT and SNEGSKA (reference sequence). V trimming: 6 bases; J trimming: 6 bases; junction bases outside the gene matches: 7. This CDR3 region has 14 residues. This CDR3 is CSAQLAGGSNIQYF. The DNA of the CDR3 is TGCAGTGCCCAGCTAGCGGGGGGATCAAACATTCAGTACTTC.

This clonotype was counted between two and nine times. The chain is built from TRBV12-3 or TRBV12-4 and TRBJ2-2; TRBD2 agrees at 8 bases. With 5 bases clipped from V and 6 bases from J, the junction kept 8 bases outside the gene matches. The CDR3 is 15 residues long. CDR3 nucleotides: TGTGCCAGCAGTGCGCAGACCGGGGGGGCCGGGGAGCTGTTTTTT. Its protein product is CASSAQTGGAGELFF.

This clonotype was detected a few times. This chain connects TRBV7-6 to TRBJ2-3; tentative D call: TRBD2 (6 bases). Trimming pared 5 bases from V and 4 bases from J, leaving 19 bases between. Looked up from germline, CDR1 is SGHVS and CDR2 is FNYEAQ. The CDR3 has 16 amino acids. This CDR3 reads CASSLEGTPGPDTQYF. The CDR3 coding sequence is TGTGCCAGCAGCCTAGAGGGGACTCCCGGCCCAGATACGCAGTATTTT.

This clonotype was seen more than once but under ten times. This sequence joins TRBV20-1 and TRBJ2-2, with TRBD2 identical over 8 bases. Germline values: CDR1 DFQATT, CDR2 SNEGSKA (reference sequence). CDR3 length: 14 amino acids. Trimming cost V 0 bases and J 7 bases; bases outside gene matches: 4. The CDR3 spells CSARDRGGIGELFF. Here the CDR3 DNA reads TGCAGTGCTAGAGATCGCGGGGGGATCGGGGAGCTGTTTTTT.

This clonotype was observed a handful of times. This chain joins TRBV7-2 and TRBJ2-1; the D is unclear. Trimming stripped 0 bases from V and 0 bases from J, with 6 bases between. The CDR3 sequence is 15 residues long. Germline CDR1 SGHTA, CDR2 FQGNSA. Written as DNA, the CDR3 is TGTGCCAGCAGCTTAGCTAGCACCTCCTACAATGAGCAGTTCTTC. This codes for CASSLASTSYNEQFF.

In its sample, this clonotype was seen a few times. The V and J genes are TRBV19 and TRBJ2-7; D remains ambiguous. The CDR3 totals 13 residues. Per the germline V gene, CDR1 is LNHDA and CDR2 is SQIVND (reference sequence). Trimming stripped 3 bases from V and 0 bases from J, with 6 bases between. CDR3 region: CASSIEASYEQYF. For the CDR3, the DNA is TGTGCCAGTAGTATCGAGGCCTCCTACGAGCAGTACTTC.

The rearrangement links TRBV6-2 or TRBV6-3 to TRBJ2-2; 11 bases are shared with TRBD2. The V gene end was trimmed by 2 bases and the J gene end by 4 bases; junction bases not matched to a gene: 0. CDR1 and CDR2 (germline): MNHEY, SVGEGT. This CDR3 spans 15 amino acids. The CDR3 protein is CASSYGTSGTGELFF. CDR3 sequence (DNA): TGTGCCAGCAGTTACGGGACTAGCGGCACCGGGGAGCTGTTTTTT.

CDR3 sequence: CASERGDTQYF. CDR3 nucleotides: TGTGCCAGCGAAAGGGGGGATACGCAGTATTTT. This chain joins TRBV2 and TRBJ2-3; tentative D call: TRBD1 (6 bases). CDR1 SNHLY and CDR2 FYNNEI come from the germline V gene. Trimming took off 8 bases at V and 6 bases at J, with 9 bases between the two ends. The CDR3 extends over 11 amino acids.

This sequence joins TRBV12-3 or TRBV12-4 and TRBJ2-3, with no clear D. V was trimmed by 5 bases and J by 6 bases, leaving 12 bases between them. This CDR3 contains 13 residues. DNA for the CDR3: TGTGCCAGCAGTCCTTTTAGGCTGGATACGCAGTATTTT. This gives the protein CASSPFRLDTQYF.